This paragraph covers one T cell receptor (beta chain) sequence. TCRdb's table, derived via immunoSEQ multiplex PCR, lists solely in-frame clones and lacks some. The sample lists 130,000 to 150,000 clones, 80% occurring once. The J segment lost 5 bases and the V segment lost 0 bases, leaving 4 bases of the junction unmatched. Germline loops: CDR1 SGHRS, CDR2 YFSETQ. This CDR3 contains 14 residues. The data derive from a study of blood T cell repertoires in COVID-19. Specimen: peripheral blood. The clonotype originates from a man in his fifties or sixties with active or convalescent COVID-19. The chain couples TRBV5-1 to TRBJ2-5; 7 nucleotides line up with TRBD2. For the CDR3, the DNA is TGCGCCAGCAGCTTGGACCTGGGAGGGGAGACCCAGTACTTC. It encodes CASSLDLGGETQYF.